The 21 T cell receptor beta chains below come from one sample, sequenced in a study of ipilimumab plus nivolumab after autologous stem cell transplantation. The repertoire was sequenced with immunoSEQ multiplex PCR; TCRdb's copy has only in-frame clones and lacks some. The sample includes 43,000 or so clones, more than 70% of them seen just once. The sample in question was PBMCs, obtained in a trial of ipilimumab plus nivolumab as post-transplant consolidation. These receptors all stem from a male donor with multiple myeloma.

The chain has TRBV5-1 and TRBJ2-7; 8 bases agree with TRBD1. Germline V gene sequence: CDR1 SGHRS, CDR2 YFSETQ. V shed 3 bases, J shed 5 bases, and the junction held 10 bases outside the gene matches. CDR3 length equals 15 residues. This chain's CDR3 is CASSSGQGAGDEQYF. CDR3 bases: TGCGCCAGCAGCTCGGGGCAGGGGGCGGGTGACGAGCAGTACTTC.

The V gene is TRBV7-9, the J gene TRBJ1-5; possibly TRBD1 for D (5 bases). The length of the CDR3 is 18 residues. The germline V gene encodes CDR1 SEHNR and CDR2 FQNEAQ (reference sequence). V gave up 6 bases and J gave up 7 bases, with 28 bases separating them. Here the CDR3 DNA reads TGTGCCAGCAGTCCAGCCGGGGGAGCAGGGATGTTTGGCCAGCCCCAGCATTTT. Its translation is CASSPAGGAGMFGQPQHF. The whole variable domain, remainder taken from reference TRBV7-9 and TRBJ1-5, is DTGVSQNPRHKITKRGQNVTFRCDPISEHNRLYWYRQTLGQGPEFLTYFQNEAQLEKSRLLSDRFSAERPKGSFSTLEIQRTEQGDSAMYLCASSPAGGAGMFGQPQHFGDGTRLSIL.

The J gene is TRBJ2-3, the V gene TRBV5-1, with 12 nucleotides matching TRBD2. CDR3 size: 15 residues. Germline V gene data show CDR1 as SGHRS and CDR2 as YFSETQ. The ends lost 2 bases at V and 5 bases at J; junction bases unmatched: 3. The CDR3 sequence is CASSLSSGRGDTQYF. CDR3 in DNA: TGCGCCAGCAGCTTATCTAGCGGGAGGGGAGATACGCAGTATTTT.

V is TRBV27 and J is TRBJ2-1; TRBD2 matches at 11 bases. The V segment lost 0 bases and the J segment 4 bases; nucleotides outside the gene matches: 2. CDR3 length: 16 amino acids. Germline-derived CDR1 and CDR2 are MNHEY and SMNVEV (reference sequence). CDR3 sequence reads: CASSLSWTSGYNEQFF. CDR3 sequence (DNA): TGTGCCAGCAGTTTATCATGGACTAGCGGGTACAATGAGCAGTTCTTC.

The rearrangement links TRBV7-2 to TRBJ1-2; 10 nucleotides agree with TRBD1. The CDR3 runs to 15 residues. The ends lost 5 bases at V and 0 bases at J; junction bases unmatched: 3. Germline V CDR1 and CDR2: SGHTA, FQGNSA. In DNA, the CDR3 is TGTGCCAGCAGCAAAGGACAGGGGGCTAACTATGGCTACACCTTC. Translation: CASSKGQGANYGYTF.

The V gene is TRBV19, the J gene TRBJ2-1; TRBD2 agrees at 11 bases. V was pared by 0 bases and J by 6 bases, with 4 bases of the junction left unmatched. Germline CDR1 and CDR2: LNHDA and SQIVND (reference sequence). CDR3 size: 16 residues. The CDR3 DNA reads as TGTGCCAGTAGTATAGAAGGGACTAGCGGACTCAATGAGCAGTTCTTC. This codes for CASSIEGTSGLNEQFF.

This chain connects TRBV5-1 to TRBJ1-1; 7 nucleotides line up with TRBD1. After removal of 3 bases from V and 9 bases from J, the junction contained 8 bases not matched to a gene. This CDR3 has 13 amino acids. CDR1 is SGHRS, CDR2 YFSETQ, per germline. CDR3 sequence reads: CASSSQGEEKAFF. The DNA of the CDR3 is TGCGCCAGCAGCTCTCAGGGGGAAGAAAAAGCTTTCTTT.

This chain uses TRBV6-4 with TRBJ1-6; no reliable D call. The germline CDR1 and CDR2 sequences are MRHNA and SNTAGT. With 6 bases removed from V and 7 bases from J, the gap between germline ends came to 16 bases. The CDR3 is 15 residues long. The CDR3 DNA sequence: TGTGCCAGCAGCCGATCGGACTCGGGAAATTCACCCCTCCACTTT. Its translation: CASSRSDSGNSPLHF.

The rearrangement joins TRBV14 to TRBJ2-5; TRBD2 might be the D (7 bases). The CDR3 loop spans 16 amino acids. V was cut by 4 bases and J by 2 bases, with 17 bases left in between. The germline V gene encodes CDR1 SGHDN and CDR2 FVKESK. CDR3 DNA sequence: TGTGCCAGCAGCCCCACACTCGGGGGGCTGCAAGAGACCCAGTACTTC. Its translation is CASSPTLGGLQETQYF.

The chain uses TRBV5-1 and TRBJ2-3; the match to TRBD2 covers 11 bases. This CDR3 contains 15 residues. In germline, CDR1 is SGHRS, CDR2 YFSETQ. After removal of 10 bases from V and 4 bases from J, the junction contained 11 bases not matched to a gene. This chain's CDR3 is CASSTSGAESDTQYF. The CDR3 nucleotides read TGCGCCTCTTCGACTAGCGGGGCTGAGTCAGATACGCAGTATTTT.

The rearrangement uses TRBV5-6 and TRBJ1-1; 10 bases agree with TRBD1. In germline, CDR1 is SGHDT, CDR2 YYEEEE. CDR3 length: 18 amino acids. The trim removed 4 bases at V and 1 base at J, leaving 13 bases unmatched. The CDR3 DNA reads TGTGCCAGCAGCCCAAATAGACAGGGGGCTTGGTGGAACACTGAAGCTTTCTTT. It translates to CASSPNRQGAWWNTEAFF.

The CDR3 bases are TGTGCCAGCAGCCGGGGACAGGTCTCCTACAATGAGCAGTTCTTC. It is translated as CASSRGQVSYNEQFF. The rearrangement links TRBV7-2 to TRBJ2-1; 8 bases agree with TRBD1. The CDR3 totals 15 residues. V lost 5 bases to trimming and J lost 0 bases; unmatched junction nucleotides: 3. Per germline, CDR1 SGHTA and CDR2 FQGNSA.

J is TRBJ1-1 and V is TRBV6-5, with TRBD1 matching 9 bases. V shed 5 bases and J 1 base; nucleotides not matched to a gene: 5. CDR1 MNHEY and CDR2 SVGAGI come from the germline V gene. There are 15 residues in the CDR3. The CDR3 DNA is TGTGCCAGCAGTCCCGAGGACAGGGGGAACACTGAAGCTTTCTTT. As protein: CASSPEDRGNTEAFF.

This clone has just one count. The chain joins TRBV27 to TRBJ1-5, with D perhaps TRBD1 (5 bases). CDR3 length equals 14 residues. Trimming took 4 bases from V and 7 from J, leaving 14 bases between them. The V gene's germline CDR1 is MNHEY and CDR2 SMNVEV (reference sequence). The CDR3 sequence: CASSYRDADQPQHF. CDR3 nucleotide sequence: TGTGCCAGCAGTTACCGGGACGCGGACCAGCCCCAGCATTTT.

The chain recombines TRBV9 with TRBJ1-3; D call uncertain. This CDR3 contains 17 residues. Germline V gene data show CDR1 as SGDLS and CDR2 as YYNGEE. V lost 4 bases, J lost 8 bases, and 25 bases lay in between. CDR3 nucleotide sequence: TGTGCCAGCAGCCGGTATGGGGTGGGCCCCAGCGACTACACCATATATTTT. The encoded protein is CASSRYGVGPSDYTIYF.

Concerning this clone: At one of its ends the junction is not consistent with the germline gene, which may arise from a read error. CDR3: CASSVEGRQETQYF. Here the CDR3 DNA reads TGTGCCAGTAGTGTAGAGGGACGGCAAGAGACCCAGTACTTC. This chain connects TRBV19 to TRBJ2-5; D is possibly TRBD1 or TRBD2 (5 bases each). Germline V gene lookup returns CDR1 LNHDA and CDR2 SQIVND (reference sequence). The CDR3 has 14 residues.

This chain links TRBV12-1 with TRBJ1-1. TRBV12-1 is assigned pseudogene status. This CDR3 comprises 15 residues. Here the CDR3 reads CASSLEGRKNTEAFF. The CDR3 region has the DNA TGTGCCAGCAGCTTGGAAGGACGGAAAAACACTGAAGCTTTCTTT.

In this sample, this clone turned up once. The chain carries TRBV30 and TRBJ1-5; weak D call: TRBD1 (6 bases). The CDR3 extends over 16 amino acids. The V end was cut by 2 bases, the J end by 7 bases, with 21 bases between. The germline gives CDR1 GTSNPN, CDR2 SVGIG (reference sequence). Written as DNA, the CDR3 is TGTGCCTGGAGTTACAGGGAGGGTACTATCGTACAGCCCCAGCATTTT. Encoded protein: CAWSYREGTIVQPQHF.

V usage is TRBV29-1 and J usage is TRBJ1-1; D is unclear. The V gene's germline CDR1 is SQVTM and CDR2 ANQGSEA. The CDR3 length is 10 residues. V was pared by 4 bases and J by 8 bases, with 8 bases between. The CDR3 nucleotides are TGCAGCGTTGTGTCAGGCGAAGCTTTCTTT. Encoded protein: CSVVSGEAFF. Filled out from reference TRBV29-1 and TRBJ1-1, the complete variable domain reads SAVISQKPSRDICQRGTSLTIQCQVDSQVTMMFWYRQQPGQSLTLIATANQGSEATYESGFVIDKFPISRPNLTFSTLTVSNMSPEDSSIYLCSVVSGEAFFGQGTRLTVV.

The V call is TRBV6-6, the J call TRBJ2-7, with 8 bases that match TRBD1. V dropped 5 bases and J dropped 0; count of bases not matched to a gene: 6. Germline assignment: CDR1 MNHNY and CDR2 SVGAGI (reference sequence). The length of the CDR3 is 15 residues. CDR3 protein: CASSGGQVGSYEQYF. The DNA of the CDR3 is TGTGCCAGCAGTGGGGGACAGGTAGGCTCCTACGAGCAGTACTTC.

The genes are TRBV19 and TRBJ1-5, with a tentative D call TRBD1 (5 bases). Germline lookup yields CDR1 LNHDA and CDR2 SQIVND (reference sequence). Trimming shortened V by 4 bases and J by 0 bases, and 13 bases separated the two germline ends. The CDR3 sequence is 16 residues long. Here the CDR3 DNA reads TGTGCCAGTAGTACCGGTGGGGGAAATAGCAATCAGCCCCAGCATTTT. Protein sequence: CASSTGGGNSNQPQHF.